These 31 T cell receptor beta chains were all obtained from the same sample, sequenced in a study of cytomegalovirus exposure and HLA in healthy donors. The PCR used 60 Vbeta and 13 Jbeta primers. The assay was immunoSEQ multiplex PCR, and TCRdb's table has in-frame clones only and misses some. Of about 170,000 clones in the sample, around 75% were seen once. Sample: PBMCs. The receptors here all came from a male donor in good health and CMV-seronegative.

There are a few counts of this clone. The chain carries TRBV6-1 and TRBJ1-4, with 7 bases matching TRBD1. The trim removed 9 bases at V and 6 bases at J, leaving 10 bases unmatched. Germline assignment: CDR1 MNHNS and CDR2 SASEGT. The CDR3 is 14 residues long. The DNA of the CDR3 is TGTGCCAGTTCAGACAGGGCAAGGGATGAAAAACTGTTTTTT. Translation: CASSDRARDEKLFF.

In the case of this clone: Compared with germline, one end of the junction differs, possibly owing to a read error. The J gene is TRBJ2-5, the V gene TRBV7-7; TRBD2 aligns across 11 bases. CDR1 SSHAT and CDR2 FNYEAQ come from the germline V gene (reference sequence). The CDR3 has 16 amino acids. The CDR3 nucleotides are TGTGCTAGCAGCCTGGGGGTAGCGGGGGGGCCGGAGACCCAGTACTTC. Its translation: CASSLGVAGGPETQYF.

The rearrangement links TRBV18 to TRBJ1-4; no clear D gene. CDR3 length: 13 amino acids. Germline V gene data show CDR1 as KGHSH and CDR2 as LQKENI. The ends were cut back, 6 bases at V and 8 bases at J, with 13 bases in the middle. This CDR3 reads CASSPPREEKLFF. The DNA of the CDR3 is TGTGCCAGCTCGCCTCCCCGGGAAGAAAAACTGTTTTTT.

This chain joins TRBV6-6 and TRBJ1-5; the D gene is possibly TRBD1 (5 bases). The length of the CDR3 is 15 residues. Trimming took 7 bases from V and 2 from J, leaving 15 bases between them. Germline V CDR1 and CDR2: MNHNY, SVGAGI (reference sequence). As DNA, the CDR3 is TGTGCCAGCACCCCCCCGGACACGGGCAATCAGCCCCAGCATTTT. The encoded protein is CASTPPDTGNQPQHF.

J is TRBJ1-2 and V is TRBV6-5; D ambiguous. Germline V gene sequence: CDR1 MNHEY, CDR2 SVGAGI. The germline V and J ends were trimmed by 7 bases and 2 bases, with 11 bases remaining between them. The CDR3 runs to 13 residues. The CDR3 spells CASKEGANYGYTF. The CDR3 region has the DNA TGTGCCAGCAAAGAGGGAGCGAACTATGGCTACACCTTC.

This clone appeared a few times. The CDR3 sequence is CASSDLGLSNSPLHF. In DNA, the CDR3 is TGCGCCAGCAGTGATTTAGGACTGAGTAATTCACCCCTCCACTTT. J is TRBJ1-6 and V is TRBV10-2; D unresolved. V was trimmed by 3 bases and J by 6 bases, leaving 12 bases between them. Germline V gene sequence: CDR1 WSHSY, CDR2 SAAADI. CDR3 size: 15 residues.

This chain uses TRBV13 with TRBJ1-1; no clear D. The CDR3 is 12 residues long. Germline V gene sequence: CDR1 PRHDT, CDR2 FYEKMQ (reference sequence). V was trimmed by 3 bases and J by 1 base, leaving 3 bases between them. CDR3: CASSFSNTEAFF. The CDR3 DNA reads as TGTGCCAGCAGCTTCTCGAACACTGAAGCTTTCTTT.

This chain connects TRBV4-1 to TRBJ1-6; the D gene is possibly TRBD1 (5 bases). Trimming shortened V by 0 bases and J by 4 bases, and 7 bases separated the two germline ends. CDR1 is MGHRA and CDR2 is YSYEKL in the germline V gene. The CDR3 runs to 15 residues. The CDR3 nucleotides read TGCGCCAGCAGCCAAGAGCCAGGGTATAATTCACCCCTCCACTTT. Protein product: CASSQEPGYNSPLHF.

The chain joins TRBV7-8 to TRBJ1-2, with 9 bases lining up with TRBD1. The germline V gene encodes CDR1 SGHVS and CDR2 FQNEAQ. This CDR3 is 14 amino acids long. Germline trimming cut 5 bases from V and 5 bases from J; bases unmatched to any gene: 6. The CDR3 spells CASSRDRAMYGYTF. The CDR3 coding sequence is TGTGCCAGCAGCCGGGACAGGGCCATGTATGGCTACACCTTC.

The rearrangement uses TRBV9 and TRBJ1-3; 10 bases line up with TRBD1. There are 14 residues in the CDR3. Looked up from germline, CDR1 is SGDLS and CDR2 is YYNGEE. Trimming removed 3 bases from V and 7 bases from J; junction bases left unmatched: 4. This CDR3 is CASSEGQGGNTIYF. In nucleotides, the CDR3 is TGTGCCAGCAGCGAAGGACAGGGGGGGAACACCATATATTTT. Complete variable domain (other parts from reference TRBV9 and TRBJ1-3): DSGVTQTPKHLITATGQRVTLRCSPRSGDLSVYWYQQSLDQGLQFLIQYYNGEERAKGNILERFSAQQFPDLHSELNLSSLELGDSALYFCASSEGQGGNTIYFGEGSWLTVV.

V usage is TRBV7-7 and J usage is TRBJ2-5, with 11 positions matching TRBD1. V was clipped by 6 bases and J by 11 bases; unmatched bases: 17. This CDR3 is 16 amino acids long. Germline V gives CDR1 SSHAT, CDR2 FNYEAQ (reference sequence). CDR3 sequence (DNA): TGTGCCAGCAGTCAAACCGGGACAGGGGGTTCGTCAGAGCAGTACTTC. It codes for CASSQTGTGGSSEQYF.

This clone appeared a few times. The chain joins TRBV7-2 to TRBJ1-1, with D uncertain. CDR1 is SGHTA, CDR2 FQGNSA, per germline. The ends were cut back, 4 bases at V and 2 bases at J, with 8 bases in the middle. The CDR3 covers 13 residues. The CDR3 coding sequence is TGTGCCAGCAGCTCCTACTACAACACTGAAGCTTTCTTT. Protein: CASSSYYNTEAFF.

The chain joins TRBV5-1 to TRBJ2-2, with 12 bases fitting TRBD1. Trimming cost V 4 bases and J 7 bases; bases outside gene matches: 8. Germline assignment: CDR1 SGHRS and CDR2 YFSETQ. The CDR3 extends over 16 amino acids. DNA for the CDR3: TGCGCCAGCAGCACCCGGGACAGGGGGCGTGGCGGGGAGCTGTTTTTT. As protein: CASSTRDRGRGGELFF.

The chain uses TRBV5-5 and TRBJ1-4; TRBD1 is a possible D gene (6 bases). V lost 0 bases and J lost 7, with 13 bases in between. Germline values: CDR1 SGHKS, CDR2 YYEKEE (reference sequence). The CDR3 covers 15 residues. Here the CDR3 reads CASSLAGGGGEKLFF. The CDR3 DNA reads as TGTGCCAGCAGCTTGGCCGGGGGCGGGGGTGAAAAACTGTTTTTT.

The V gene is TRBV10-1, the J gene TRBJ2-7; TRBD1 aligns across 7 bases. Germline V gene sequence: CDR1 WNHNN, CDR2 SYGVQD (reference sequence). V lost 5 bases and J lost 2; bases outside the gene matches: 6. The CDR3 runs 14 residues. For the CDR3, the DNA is TGCGCCAGCAGTAACCCGGGACAGCCCTACGAGCAGTACTTC. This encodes CASSNPGQPYEQYF.

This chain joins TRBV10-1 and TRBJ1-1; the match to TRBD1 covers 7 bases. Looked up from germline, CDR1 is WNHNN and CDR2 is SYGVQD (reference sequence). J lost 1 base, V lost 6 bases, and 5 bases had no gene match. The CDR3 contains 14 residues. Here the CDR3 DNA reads TGCGCCAGCAGGCCGACAGGGAAGAACACTGAAGCTTTCTTT. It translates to CASRPTGKNTEAFF.

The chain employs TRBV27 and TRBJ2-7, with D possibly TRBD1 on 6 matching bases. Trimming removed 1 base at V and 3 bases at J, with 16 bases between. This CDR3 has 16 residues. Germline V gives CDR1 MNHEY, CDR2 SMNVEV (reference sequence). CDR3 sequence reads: CASSLFAGQKNYEQYF. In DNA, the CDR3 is TGTGCCAGCAGTTTATTTGCCGGACAGAAGAACTACGAGCAGTACTTC.

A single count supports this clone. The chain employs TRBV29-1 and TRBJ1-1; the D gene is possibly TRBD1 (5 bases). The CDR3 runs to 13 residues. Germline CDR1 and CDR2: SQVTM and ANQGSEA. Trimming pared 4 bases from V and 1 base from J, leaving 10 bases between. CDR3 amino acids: CSVGTGGNTEAFF. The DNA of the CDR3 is TGCAGCGTTGGAACCGGGGGGAACACTGAAGCTTTCTTT.

CDR3 sequence: CASSSPGQGFEKLFF. The DNA of the CDR3 is TGTGCCAGCAGCTCCCCCGGACAGGGTTTTGAAAAACTGTTTTTT. This chain links TRBV7-2 with TRBJ1-4; 8 bases fit TRBD1. This CDR3 has 15 residues. V shed 4 bases, J shed 7 bases, and the junction held 8 bases outside the gene matches. Germline CDR1 reads SGHTA; CDR2 reads FQGNSA.

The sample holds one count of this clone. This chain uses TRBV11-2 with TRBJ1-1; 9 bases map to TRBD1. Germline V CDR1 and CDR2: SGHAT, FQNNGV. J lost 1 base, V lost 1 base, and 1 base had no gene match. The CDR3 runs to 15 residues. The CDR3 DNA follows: TGTGCCAGCAGCTTAGGGGGACAGGGGAACACTGAAGCTTTCTTT. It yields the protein CASSLGGQGNTEAFF.

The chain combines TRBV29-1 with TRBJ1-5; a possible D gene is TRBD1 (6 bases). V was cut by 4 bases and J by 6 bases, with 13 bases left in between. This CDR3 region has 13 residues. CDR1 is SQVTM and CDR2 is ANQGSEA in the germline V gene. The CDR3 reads CSVVVIGGQPQHF. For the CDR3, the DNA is TGCAGCGTTGTTGTTATAGGGGGTCAGCCCCAGCATTTT.

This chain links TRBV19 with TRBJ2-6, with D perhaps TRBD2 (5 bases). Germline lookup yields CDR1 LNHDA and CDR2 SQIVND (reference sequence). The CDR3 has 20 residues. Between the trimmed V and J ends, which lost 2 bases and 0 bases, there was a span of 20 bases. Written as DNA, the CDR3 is TGTGCCAGTAGTATACCCCGTCGGCTAGCCGTTAACTCTGGGGCCAACGTCCTGACTTTC. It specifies CASSIPRRLAVNSGANVLTF.

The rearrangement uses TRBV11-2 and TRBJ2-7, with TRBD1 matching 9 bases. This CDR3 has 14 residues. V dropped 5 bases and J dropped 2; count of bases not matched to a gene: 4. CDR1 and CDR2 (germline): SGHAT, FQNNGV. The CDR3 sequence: CASSATGGPYEQYF. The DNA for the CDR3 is TGTGCCAGCAGCGCGACAGGGGGACCCTACGAGCAGTACTTC. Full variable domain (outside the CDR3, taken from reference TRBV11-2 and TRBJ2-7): EAGVAQSPRYKIIEKRQSVAFWCNPISGHATLYWYQQILGQGPKLLIQFQNNGVVDDSQLPKDRFSAERLKGVDSTLKIQPAKLEDSAVYLCASSATGGPYEQYFGPGTRLTVT.

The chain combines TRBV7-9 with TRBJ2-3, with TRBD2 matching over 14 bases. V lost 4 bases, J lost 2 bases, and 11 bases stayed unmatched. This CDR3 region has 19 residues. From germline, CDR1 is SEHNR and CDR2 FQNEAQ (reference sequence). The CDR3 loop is CASSSPPGLAGVDTDTQYF. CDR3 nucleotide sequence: TGTGCCAGCAGCTCACCCCCGGGACTAGCGGGGGTAGACACAGATACGCAGTATTTT.

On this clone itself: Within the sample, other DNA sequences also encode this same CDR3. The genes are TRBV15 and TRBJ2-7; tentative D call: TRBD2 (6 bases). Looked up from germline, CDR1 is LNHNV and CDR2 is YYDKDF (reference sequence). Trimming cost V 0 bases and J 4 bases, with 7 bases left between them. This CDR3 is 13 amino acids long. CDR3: CATSRDRGYEQYF. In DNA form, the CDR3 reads TGTGCCACCAGCAGAGATCGGGGGTACGAGCAGTACTTC.

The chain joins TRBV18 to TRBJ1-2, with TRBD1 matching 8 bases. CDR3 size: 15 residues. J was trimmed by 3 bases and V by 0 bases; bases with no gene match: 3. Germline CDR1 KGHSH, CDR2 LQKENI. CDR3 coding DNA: TGTGCCAGCTCACCACCGGGACAGGCAGACTATGGCTACACCTTC. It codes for CASSPPGQADYGYTF.

The CDR3 nucleotides read TGCGCCAGCAGCCAAGGTGGGGCTTCTGAAGCTTTCTTT. Its protein product is CASSQGGASEAFF. The genes are TRBV4-1 and TRBJ1-1; TRBD1 is a possible D gene (5 bases). With 1 base removed from V and 6 bases from J, the gap between germline ends came to 9 bases. Looked up from germline, CDR1 is MGHRA and CDR2 is YSYEKL. CDR3 length: 13 residues.

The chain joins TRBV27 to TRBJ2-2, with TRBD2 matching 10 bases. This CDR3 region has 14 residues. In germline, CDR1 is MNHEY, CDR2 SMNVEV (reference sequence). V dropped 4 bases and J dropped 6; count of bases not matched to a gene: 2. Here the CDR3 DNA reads TGTGCCAGCAGTTCCGGACTAGCGGCCGGGGAGCTGTTTTTT. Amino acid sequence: CASSSGLAAGELFF.

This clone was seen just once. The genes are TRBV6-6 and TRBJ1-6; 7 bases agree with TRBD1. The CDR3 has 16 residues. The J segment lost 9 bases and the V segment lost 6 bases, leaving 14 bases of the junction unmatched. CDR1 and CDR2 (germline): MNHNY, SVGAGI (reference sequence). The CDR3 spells CASSYQPGQRFSPLHF. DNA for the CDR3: TGTGCCAGCAGCTACCAACCGGGACAGAGGTTTTCACCCCTCCACTTT.

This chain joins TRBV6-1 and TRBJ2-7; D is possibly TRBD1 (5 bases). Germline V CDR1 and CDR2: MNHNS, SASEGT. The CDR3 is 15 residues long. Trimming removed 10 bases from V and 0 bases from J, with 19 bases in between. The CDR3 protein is CATFRASMSSYEQYF. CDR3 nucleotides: TGTGCCACCTTCAGGGCTTCTATGAGCTCCTACGAGCAGTACTTC.

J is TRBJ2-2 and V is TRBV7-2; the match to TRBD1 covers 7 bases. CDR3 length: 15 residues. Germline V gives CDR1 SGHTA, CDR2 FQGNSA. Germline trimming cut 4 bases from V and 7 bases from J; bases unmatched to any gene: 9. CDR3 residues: CASSSQTGTDGELFF. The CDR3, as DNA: TGTGCCAGCAGCTCTCAGACAGGGACGGACGGGGAGCTGTTTTTT.